The rows below give T cell receptor beta chains drawn from one sample of a study of blood T cell repertoires in COVID-19. Only in-frame clones appear in the TCRdb table, and some are missing; sequencing was by immunoSEQ multiplex PCR. The repertoire has approximately 390,000 clones, around nine tenths of them found once; the top ten carry roughly 9.4%. Material: PBMCs or T cells enriched from blood (not recorded which). These receptors all stem from a woman aged 50 to 60 who had recovered from COVID-19. Each CDR3 is given with its conserved first and last residue. The order of the fields is CDR3 length, clone size, V gene, D gene, J gene, CDR3 DNA, CDR3 protein. The D gene is left open where the match is weak. The listing skips clone size in some rows; elsewhere it reads once, few, many or a size class.

CDR3 length: 18; clone size: .; V gene: TRBV12-5; D gene: TRBD2; J gene: TRBJ2-3; CDR3 DNA: TGTGCTAGTGGTTTGGTATGGCTAGCGGGGGCAAAAACAGATACGCAGTATTTT; CDR3 protein: CASGLVWLAGAKTDTQYF
CDR3 length: 16; clone size: .; V gene: TRBV19; D gene: TRBD1; J gene: TRBJ2-2; CDR3 DNA: TGTGCCAGTAGTCCTGGGACAGGGAGGAACACCGGGGAGCTGTTTTTT; CDR3 protein: CASSPGTGRNTGELFF
CDR3 length: 19; clone size: .; V gene: TRBV6-1; D gene: TRBD1; J gene: TRBJ2-7; CDR3 DNA: TGTGCCAGCAGTGAAAGGTGGTTGGGGGCAGGGGGATCTGACTACGAGCAGTACTTC; CDR3 protein: CASSERWLGAGGSDYEQYF
CDR3 length: 15; clone size: few; V gene: TRBV7-2; D gene: .; J gene: TRBJ2-3; CDR3 DNA: TGTGCCAGCAGCTTAGGTGGGGCGGACACAGATACGCAGTATTTT; CDR3 protein: CASSLGGADTDTQYF
CDR3 length: 15; clone size: .; V gene: TRBV4-2; D gene: .; J gene: TRBJ1-1; CDR3 DNA: TGTGCCAGCAGCCAAGATCGGGTGAGGAACACTGAAGCTTTCTTT; CDR3 protein: CASSQDRVRNTEAFF
CDR3 length: 17; clone size: .; V gene: TRBV5-8; D gene: .; J gene: TRBJ2-2; CDR3 DNA: TGTGCCAGCAGCTTGGCCAGGAGGGGCCCGGTCACCGGGGAGCTGTTTTTT; CDR3 protein: CASSLARRGPVTGELFF
CDR3 length: 13; clone size: once; V gene: TRBV18; D gene: .; J gene: TRBJ2-1; CDR3 DNA: TGTGCCAGTTCAAAGGGGGTTGTGAATGAGCAGTTCTTC; CDR3 protein: CASSKGVVNEQFF
CDR3 length: 16; clone size: .; V gene: TRBV11-2; D gene: TRBD1; J gene: TRBJ2-1; CDR3 DNA: TGTGCCAGCAACGTAGGGGGCAACTTGATGTACAATGAGCAGTTCTTC; CDR3 protein: CASNVGGNLMYNEQFF
CDR3 length: 14; clone size: .; V gene: TRBV14; D gene: TRBD1; J gene: TRBJ2-7; CDR3 DNA: TGTGCCAGCAGCAACCGGGACAGGGGGTACGAGCAGTACTTC; CDR3 protein: CASSNRDRGYEQYF
CDR3 length: 13; clone size: .; V gene: TRBV11-1; D gene: .; J gene: TRBJ1-5; CDR3 DNA: TGTGCCAGCAGCTTCTCAGATAATCAGCCCCAGCATTTT; CDR3 protein: CASSFSDNQPQHF
CDR3 length: 15; clone size: .; V gene: TRBV4-1; D gene: .; J gene: TRBJ1-3; CDR3 DNA: TGCGCCAGCAGCCAATATGGCCTCTCTGGAAACACCATATATTTT; CDR3 protein: CASSQYGLSGNTIYF
CDR3 length: 18; clone size: .; V gene: TRBV21-1; D gene: .; J gene: TRBJ1-5; CDR3 DNA: TGTGCCAGCAGCAAAGGTCCCCTGGCAGGGAGGCAAAATCAGCCCCAGCATTTT; CDR3 protein: CASSKGPLAGRQNQPQHF
CDR3 length: 15; clone size: .; V gene: TRBV5-4; D gene: TRBD1; J gene: TRBJ1-2; CDR3 DNA: TGTGCCACCGGGACCCTGGGACAGGGGCTCTATGGCTACACCTTC; CDR3 protein: CATGTLGQGLYGYTF
CDR3 length: 12; clone size: .; V gene: TRBV5-4; D gene: .; J gene: TRBJ1-6; CDR3 DNA: TGTGCCAGCAGCTTGCCAGTTGGCACCCTCCACTTT; CDR3 protein: CASSLPVGTLHF